The rows below give T cell receptor beta chains drawn from one sample of a study of blood T cell repertoires in COVID-19. Clones were sequenced by immunoSEQ multiplex PCR, and TCRdb holds only the in-frame ones, with some missing. The sample shows 80,000 to 100,000 clones, 80% to 85% of them seen only once. Sample: peripheral blood. The source is a woman at least 80 years old with active or convalescent COVID-19. CDR3s include the opening cysteine and the closing phenylalanine or tryptophan. The D gene is left open where the match is weak. Some rows mark clone size as missing; the rest say once, few, many or name a class of expanded clone.

D	V	size	J	CDR3	DNA
TRBD2	TRBV23-1	-	TRBJ2-7	CAKEGGWRSYEQYF	TGCGCCAAGGAGGGAGGGTGGCGTTCCTACGAGCAGTACTTC
-	TRBV21-1	-	TRBJ2-2	CASHRRDRVYTGELFF	TGTGCCAGCCACCGACGGGACAGGGTGTACACCGGGGAGCTGTTTTTT
TRBD2	TRBV5-5	-	TRBJ2-3	CASSFTSGGSHTQYF	TGTGCCAGCAGCTTTACGAGCGGGGGGTCGCATACGCAGTATTTT
TRBD2	TRBV2	-	TRBJ2-3	CASRPRGGSTDTQYF	TGTGCCAGCAGGCCCCGCGGGGGAAGCACAGATACGCAGTATTTT
-	TRBV7-8	once	TRBJ2-3	CASSLRDPDTQYF	TGTGCCAGCAGCTTGAGGGATCCCGATACGCAGTATTTT
TRBD1	TRBV3-1/TRBV3-2	once	TRBJ2-2	CASSLGTGETGELFF	TGTGCCAGCAGCCTCGGGACAGGGGAAACCGGGGAGCTGTTTTTT
TRBD2	TRBV4-3	-	TRBJ2-1	CASSQGLAGVRQFF	TGCGCCAGCAGCCAAGGACTAGCGGGAGTTAGGCAGTTCTTC
TRBD1	TRBV9	-	TRBJ1-1	CASSPRQGGEAFF	TGTGCCAGCAGCCCGCGACAGGGGGGAGAAGCTTTCTTT
-	TRBV1	-	TRBJ1-3	CTSTPSTVPNTIYF	TGCACCAGCACGCCCTCCACGGTGCCAAACACCATATATTTT
-	TRBV7-9	few	TRBJ1-4	CASSLVGTEKLFF	TGTGCCAGCAGCTTAGTGGGGACAGAAAAACTGTTTTTT
-	TRBV4-2	-	TRBJ1-5	CASSQNPYSPSRSNQPQHF	TGTGCCAGCAGCCAAAATCCGTACAGTCCCTCCAGAAGCAATCAGCCCCAGCATTTT
TRBD2	TRBV27	-	TRBJ2-4	CASSFSSGKNIQYF	TGTGCCAGCAGTTTTTCTAGCGGCAAAAACATTCAGTACTTC
-	TRBV30	-	TRBJ2-7	CAWNVQDSGPYEQYF	TGTGCCTGGAATGTACAGGATTCAGGCCCCTACGAGCAGTACTTC
TRBD1	TRBV7-3	-	TRBJ1-5	CASSPLTGVQPQHF	TGTGCCAGCAGCCCATTGACAGGGGTTCAGCCCCAGCATTTT
-	TRBV19	-	TRBJ1-5	CASSHGDWMGSNQPQHF	TGTGCCAGTAGTCATGGGGACTGGATGGGTAGCAATCAGCCCCAGCATTTT
TRBD1	TRBV15	-	TRBJ1-2	CATSRDRGTGAGYTF	TGTGCCACCAGCAGAGATCGGGGGACAGGGGCCGGCTACACCTTC
-	TRBV27	-	TRBJ2-7	CASSSSHASYEQYF	TGTGCCAGCAGTTCTAGCCATGCATCCTACGAGCAGTACTTC
TRBD1	TRBV5-6	-	TRBJ1-1	CASSLRDRGGYTEAFF	TGTGCCAGCAGCCTCCGGGACAGGGGCGGGTACACTGAAGCTTTCTTT
TRBD1	TRBV28	-	TRBJ1-2	CASSLTTGGSSYTF	TGTGCCAGCAGCCTAACCACAGGGGGCAGTAGCTACACCTTC
TRBD1	TRBV6-5	-	TRBJ1-4	CASRGYGTGGEKLFF	TGTGCCAGCAGGGGCTACGGGACAGGGGGTGAAAAACTGTTTTTT
-	TRBV6-2/TRBV6-3	-	TRBJ2-7	CASSYSTGTFYEQYF	TGTGCCAGCAGTTACTCGACAGGGACTTTCTACGAGCAGTACTTC
-	TRBV7-3	once	TRBJ1-2	CASSYGIYGYTF	TGTGCCAGCAGCTACGGGATCTATGGCTACACCTTC
-	TRBV18	-	TRBJ1-2	CASSLGQRGGYTF	TGTGCCAGCTCACTCGGACAGAGAGGTGGCTACACCTTC
TRBD1	TRBV29-1	-	TRBJ2-1	CSALGQVTRNEQFF	TGCAGCGCCCTAGGACAGGTTACGAGGAATGAGCAGTTCTTC
TRBD1	TRBV7-2	few	TRBJ1-1	CASSFGTGQRTEAFF	TGTGCCAGCAGCTTTGGGACAGGGCAAAGGACTGAAGCTTTCTTT
TRBD1	TRBV28	-	TRBJ1-5	CASRAGQYNQPQHF	TGTGCCAGCAGGGCGGGACAGTACAATCAGCCCCAGCATTTT
-	TRBV7-7	-	TRBJ2-1	CASSPGHQSNEQFF	TGTGCTAGCAGTCCGGGACACCAGTCCAATGAGCAGTTCTTC
TRBD1	TRBV18	-	TRBJ2-3	CASSPGTGGSDTQYF	TGTGCCAGCTCACCGGGAACAGGGGGCTCAGATACGCAGTATTTT
TRBD1	TRBV28	-	TRBJ2-4	CASSRQGKKDIQYF	TGTGCCTCCTCACGACAGGGTAAAAAGGACATTCAGTACTTC
-	TRBV15	once	TRBJ2-2	CATSRTHSTGELFF	TGTGCCACCAGCCGCACCCACTCCACCGGGGAGCTGTTTTTT
-	TRBV9	-	TRBJ2-3	CASSDLTFGTDTQYF	TGTGCCAGCAGCGACCTGACGTTCGGGACAGATACGCAGTATTTT
TRBD2	TRBV15	once	TRBJ2-1	CATSRDGVAGNNEQFF	TGTGCCACCAGCAGAGATGGAGTAGCGGGTAACAATGAGCAGTTCTTC
TRBD1	TRBV30	once	TRBJ2-7	CAWNPGTATYEQYF	TGTGCCTGGAACCCCGGGACAGCAACCTACGAGCAGTACTTC
TRBD2	TRBV5-1	-	TRBJ2-5	CASSLVSSGAQETQYF	TGCGCCAGCAGCTTAGTGTCTAGCGGGGCACAAGAGACCCAGTACTTC
-	TRBV6-1	-	TRBJ1-3	CASSEAPLWRTSGNTIYF	TGTGCCAGCAGTGAAGCGCCCCTATGGAGGACCTCTGGAAACACCATATATTTT